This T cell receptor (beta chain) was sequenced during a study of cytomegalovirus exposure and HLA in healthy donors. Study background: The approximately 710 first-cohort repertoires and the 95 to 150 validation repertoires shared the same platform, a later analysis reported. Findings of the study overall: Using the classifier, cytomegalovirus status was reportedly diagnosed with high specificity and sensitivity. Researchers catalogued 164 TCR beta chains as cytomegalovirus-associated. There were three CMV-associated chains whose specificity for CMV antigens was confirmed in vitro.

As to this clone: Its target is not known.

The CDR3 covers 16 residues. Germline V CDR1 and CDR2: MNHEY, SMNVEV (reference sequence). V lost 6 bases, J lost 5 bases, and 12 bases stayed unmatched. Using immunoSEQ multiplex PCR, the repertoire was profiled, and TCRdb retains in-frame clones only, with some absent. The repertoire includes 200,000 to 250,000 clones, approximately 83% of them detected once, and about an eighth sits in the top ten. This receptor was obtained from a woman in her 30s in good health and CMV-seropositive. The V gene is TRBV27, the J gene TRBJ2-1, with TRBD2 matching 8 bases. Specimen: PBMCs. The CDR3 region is CASSPSAGESHNEQFF. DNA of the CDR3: TGTGCCAGCAGCCCATCAGCGGGAGAGTCCCACAATGAGCAGTTCTTC.